This TCR beta chain was identified in a study of T cells in Graves' hyperthyroidism and ophthalmopathy. Study-level points and caveats: The authors' 13 V-J model separated ophthalmopathy from stable hyperthyroidism.

Hyperthyroidism, newly diagnosed and lasting under 2 months, affected patients aged 18 to 65. Details on this clonotype: What it recognizes is unknown.

Amplification yielded TCR beta CDR3 regions, with RNA transcripts as the source. An initial round of RT-PCR targeting the TCR CDR3 relied on the HTBI primer set. A single record per CDR3 protein comes from TCRdb applying MiXCR to the multiplex PCR reads. The repertoire holds about 680,000 distinct CDR3 sequences, about a third seen once, with around a third in the top ten. The sequenced material came from blood. The sequence was obtained from a woman in her thirties or forties with Graves' hyperthyroidism.

The CDR3 sequence is CASSSAGTPGNTIYF. Here the CDR3 DNA reads TGTGCCAGCAGTTCCGCCGGGACACCTGGAAACACCATATATTTT. This chain joins TRBV12-3 or TRBV12-4 and TRBJ1-3, with a weak D call TRBD1 (6 bases). The length of the CDR3 is 15 residues. Trimming pared 4 bases from V and 2 bases from J, leaving 12 bases between.